This T cell receptor (beta chain) was sequenced in a study of T cell changes during pregnancy in multiple sclerosis. Sequenced by immunoSEQ multiplex PCR; TCRdb stores in-frame clones only, minus some. The table lists about 83,000 clones, about 91% of them singletons. The V and J ends lost 1 base and 2 bases respectively, with 12 bases between them. This CDR3 is built from 16 residues. The V gene's germline CDR1 is SGHVS and CDR2 FQNEAQ. The sample in question was PBMCs, obtained in the first trimester of pregnancy. The J gene is TRBJ2-1, the V gene TRBV7-8; D is unclear. This receptor was taken from a female donor in good health, serving as a control in a pregnancy study. Some clones in this sample may be carry-over from other donors' samples. CDR3 sequence: CASSLVQLVPYNEQFF. DNA for the CDR3: TGTGCCAGCAGCTTAGTTCAGCTAGTCCCCTACAATGAGCAGTTCTTC.